The clone carrying this T cell receptor beta chain was seen just once. Germline V CDR1 and CDR2: SEHNR, FQNEAQ (reference sequence). The germline V and J ends were trimmed by 1 base and 3 bases, with 10 bases remaining between them. This CDR3 is 14 amino acids long. This specimen comes from a study of OX40 agonist ivuxolimab in advanced cancers. Clones were read by immunoSEQ multiplex PCR, and TCRdb kept only the in-frame ones, dropping some. This sample carries some 34,000 clones, roughly 84% of them seen once, and the ten largest clones take roughly 21%. The source was CD4+ or CD8+ T cells sorted from blood, collected in a trial of the OX40 agonist ivuxolimab. This TCR was recovered from an adult with an advanced solid tumor such as melanoma, head and neck, liver or kidney cancer. The chain recombines TRBV7-9 with TRBJ2-7; no firm D call. CDR3 loop: CASSLEGANYEQYF. In DNA form, the CDR3 reads TGTGCCAGCAGCTTAGAAGGAGCGAACTACGAGCAGTACTTC.